The rows below give T cell receptor beta chains drawn from one sample of a study of long-term antiretroviral therapy in people with HIV. The method was immunoSEQ multiplex PCR; TCRdb's version includes in-frame clones alone and lacks a portion of them. Of 20,000 to 25,000 clones in the sample, about 80% were seen once. The sequences come from unsorted PBMCs, collected 1.1 years before starting antiretroviral therapy. The receptors were sampled from a woman in her 40s with HIV. Each CDR3 is given with its conserved first and last residue. The D gene is left open where the match is weak. Clone sizes are given selectively: once, few, many, or a class where the clone is expanded.

J: TRBJ2-7
size: .
V: TRBV7-2
D: TRBD2
CDR3: CASSAGLAFYEQYF
DNA: TGTGCCAGCAGCGCGGGACTAGCTTTCTACGAGCAGTACTTC

J: TRBJ1-1
size: .
V: TRBV7-2
D: .
CDR3: CASSLGPENTEAFF
DNA: TGTGCCAGCAGCTTGGGACCGGAGAACACTGAAGCTTTCTTT

J: TRBJ2-7
size: medium-sized
V: TRBV21-1
D: .
CDR3: CASRRLAESYEQYF
DNA: TGTGCCAGCAGAAGGCTAGCGGAGAGCTACGAGCAGTACTTC

J: TRBJ1-2
size: .
V: TRBV20-1
D: .
CDR3: CSARPGNGYTF
DNA: TGCAGTGCCCGCCCCGGTAATGGCTACACCTTC

J: TRBJ2-5
size: .
V: TRBV11-3
D: TRBD2
CDR3: CASSLGGLEETQYF
DNA: TGTGCCAGCAGCTTGGGGGGGTTGGAGGAGACCCAGTACTTC

J: TRBJ2-1
size: .
V: TRBV2
D: .
CDR3: CASSAVGGLMYEQFF
DNA: TGTGCCAGCAGTGCTGTGGGGGGGCTAATGTATGAGCAGTTCTTC

J: TRBJ1-2
size: once
V: TRBV7-9
D: .
CDR3: CASSLDGGAGYTF
DNA: TGTGCCAGCAGCTTAGATGGGGGGGCCGGCTACACCTTC

J: TRBJ2-4
size: .
V: TRBV10-2
D: TRBD2
CDR3: CASSELLAGGPKNIQYF
DNA: TGCGCCAGCAGTGAGTTACTAGCGGGGGGGCCCAAAAACATTCAGTACTTC

J: TRBJ2-3
size: .
V: TRBV11-3
D: .
CDR3: CASSVGLSTDTQYF
DNA: TGTGCCAGCAGCGTTGGGCTAAGCACAGATACGCAGTATTTT

J: TRBJ2-7
size: .
V: TRBV5-5
D: TRBD2
CDR3: CASSLGLAGGTYEQYF
DNA: TGTGCCAGCAGCTTGGGGCTAGCGGGGGGAACCTACGAGCAGTACTTC

J: TRBJ2-1
size: .
V: TRBV2
D: .
CDR3: CASSGLVPEQFF
DNA: TGTGCCAGCAGTGGACTAGTTCCTGAGCAGTTCTTC

J: TRBJ1-2
size: .
V: TRBV15
D: TRBD1
CDR3: CAVGWHRGSDYGYTF
DNA: TGTGCCGTCGGATGGCACAGGGGGTCGGACTATGGCTACACCTTC

J: TRBJ1-1
size: .
V: TRBV5-6
D: .
CDR3: CASSLRRAEAFF
DNA: TGTGCCAGCAGCTTAAGAAGGGCTGAAGCTTTCTTT

J: TRBJ1-2
size: few
V: TRBV4-3
D: .
CDR3: CASSQERGNYGYTF
DNA: TGCGCCAGCAGCCAAGAGCGGGGTAACTATGGCTACACCTTC

J: TRBJ2-3
size: .
V: TRBV5-8
D: TRBD1
CDR3: CASSFWDRGTDTQYF
DNA: TGTGCCAGCAGCTTCTGGGACAGGGGAACAGATACGCAGTATTTT

J: TRBJ2-5
size: .
V: TRBV11-3
D: TRBD2
CDR3: CASSRGLAGALETQYF
DNA: TGTGCCAGCAGCCGAGGACTAGCGGGGGCCTTAGAGACCCAGTACTTC

J: TRBJ2-2
size: .
V: TRBV6-5
D: TRBD1
CDR3: CASSSTGGYSGELFF
DNA: TGTGCCAGCAGCTCTACAGGGGGCTACAGCGGGGAGCTGTTTTTT

J: TRBJ2-7
size: .
V: TRBV4-1
D: TRBD2
CDR3: CASSQVSRGVDYEQYF
DNA: TGCGCCAGCAGCCAAGTATCACGGGGGGTAGACTACGAGCAGTACTTC

J: TRBJ2-4
size: .
V: TRBV5-8
D: TRBD2
CDR3: CASSLGTSGSRDIQYF
DNA: TGTGCCAGCAGCTTGGGGACTAGCGGGAGTAGGGACATTCAGTACTTC

J: TRBJ1-2
size: .
V: TRBV11-3
D: TRBD1
CDR3: CASSFRQGVNLFDGYTF
DNA: TGTGCCAGCAGCTTCAGACAGGGGGTGAATCTATTCGATGGCTACACCTTC

J: TRBJ1-5
size: once
V: TRBV2
D: TRBD1
CDR3: CASKGDSEEGQPQHF
DNA: TGTGCCAGCAAGGGGGACAGCGAGGAAGGACAGCCCCAGCATTTT

J: TRBJ1-1
size: .
V: TRBV6-6
D: .
CDR3: CASRFLQAMNTEAFF
DNA: TGTGCCAGCAGGTTCCTACAGGCGATGAACACTGAAGCTTTCTTT

J: TRBJ2-2
size: .
V: TRBV6-1
D: .
CDR3: CASPDPRRGGGELFF
DNA: TGTGCCAGCCCCGACCCCCGACGAGGTGGCGGGGAGCTGTTTTTT

J: TRBJ1-1
size: .
V: TRBV5-1
D: TRBD1
CDR3: CASSMVGTDPEAFF
DNA: TGCGCCAGCAGCATGGTAGGGACAGACCCTGAAGCTTTCTTT

J: TRBJ2-7
size: .
V: TRBV6-6
D: TRBD1
CDR3: CASSYRDRSYEQYF
DNA: TGTGCCAGCAGTTATCGGGACAGGTCGTATGAGCAGTACTTC

J: TRBJ1-1
size: few
V: TRBV19
D: .
CDR3: CASSLQGGNTEAFF
DNA: TGTGCCAGTAGCCTACAGGGTGGAAACACTGAAGCTTTCTTT

J: TRBJ1-1
size: .
V: TRBV29-1
D: .
CDR3: CSAGQSGPEAFF
DNA: TGCAGCGCCGGACAGTCGGGCCCTGAAGCTTTCTTT

J: TRBJ2-1
size: .
V: TRBV27
D: .
CDR3: CASSLSGAYNEQFF
DNA: TGTGCCAGCAGTTTAAGTGGGGCCTACAATGAGCAGTTCTTC

J: TRBJ1-3
size: .
V: TRBV30
D: .
CDR3: CAWSGGNTIYF
DNA: TGTGCCTGGAGTGGAGGAAACACCATATATTTT

J: TRBJ1-2
size: .
V: TRBV4-1
D: .
CDR3: CASSQTWGGLANYGYTF
DNA: TGCGCCAGCAGCCAAACTTGGGGGGGCCTAGCTAACTATGGCTACACCTTC

J: TRBJ1-1
size: .
V: TRBV5-1
D: TRBD1
CDR3: CASSLEMGTASGAFF
DNA: TGCGCCAGCAGCTTGGAGATGGGGACAGCTAGTGGAGCTTTCTTT

J: TRBJ1-2
size: .
V: TRBV9
D: .
CDR3: CASSVGEGPYGYTF
DNA: TGTGCCAGCAGCGTAGGTGAAGGGCCCTATGGCTACACCTTC

J: TRBJ2-3
size: .
V: TRBV18
D: .
CDR3: CASSPPGKTDTQYF
DNA: TGTGCCAGCTCACCACCGGGAAAGACAGATACGCAGTATTTT

J: TRBJ2-2
size: .
V: TRBV2
D: .
CDR3: CASSGAWTGELFF
DNA: TGTGCCAGCAGCGGGGCCTGGACCGGGGAGCTGTTTTTT

J: TRBJ2-7
size: .
V: TRBV19
D: TRBD1
CDR3: CASSITSGQGEQYF
DNA: TGTGCCAGTAGTATTACCTCGGGACAGGGCGAGCAGTACTTC

J: TRBJ1-2
size: .
V: TRBV11-2
D: .
CDR3: CASSRREGNYGYTF
DNA: TGTGCCAGCAGCCGAAGAGAGGGGAACTATGGCTACACCTTC

J: TRBJ2-7
size: .
V: TRBV5-6
D: .
CDR3: CASSTDRYEQYF
DNA: TGTGCCAGCAGCACTGACAGGTACGAGCAGTACTTC

J: TRBJ1-1
size: .
V: TRBV5-6
D: .
CDR3: CASRYRDTEAFF
DNA: TGTGCCAGCAGATACAGAGACACTGAAGCTTTCTTT

J: TRBJ1-5
size: .
V: TRBV15
D: .
CDR3: CATSRASGQPQHF
DNA: TGTGCCACCAGCAGAGCGAGTGGGCAGCCCCAGCATTTT

J: TRBJ2-7
size: .
V: TRBV27
D: .
CDR3: CASSEFGANYEQYF
DNA: TGTGCCAGCTCTGAGTTCGGAGCCAACTACGAGCAGTACTTC

J: TRBJ2-1
size: .
V: TRBV10-1
D: TRBD2
CDR3: CASTWTSGSLGYNEQFF
DNA: TGCGCCAGCACCTGGACTAGCGGGAGTCTCGGGTACAATGAGCAGTTCTTC

J: TRBJ2-1
size: once
V: TRBV5-4
D: .
CDR3: CASSMRGEQFF
DNA: TGTGCCAGCAGCATGCGCGGGGAGCAGTTCTTC